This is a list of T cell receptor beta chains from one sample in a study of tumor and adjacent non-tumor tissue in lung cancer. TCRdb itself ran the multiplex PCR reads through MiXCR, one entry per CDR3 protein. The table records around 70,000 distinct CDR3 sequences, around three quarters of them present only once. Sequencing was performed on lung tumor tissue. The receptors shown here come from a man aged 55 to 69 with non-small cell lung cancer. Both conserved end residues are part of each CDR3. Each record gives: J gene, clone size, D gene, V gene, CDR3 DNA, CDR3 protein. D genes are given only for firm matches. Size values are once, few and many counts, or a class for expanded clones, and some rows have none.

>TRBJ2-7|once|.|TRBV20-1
TGCAGTAATACAGTAGGGACGGTGAGCTCCTACGAGCAGTACTTC
CSNTVGTVSSYEQYF
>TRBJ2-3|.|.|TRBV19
TGTGCCAGTAGTATTTCGCGGTCGGGCACAGATACGCAGTATTTT
CASSISRSGTDTQYF
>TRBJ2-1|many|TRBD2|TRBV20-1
TGCAGTGCTAGCACGGGGACTAGCGAGTACAATGAGCAGTTCTTC
CSASTGTSEYNEQFF
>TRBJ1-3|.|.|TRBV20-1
TGCAGTACTAGACTCCTATCGTGGGCTGGAAACACCATATATTTT
CSTRLLSWAGNTIYF
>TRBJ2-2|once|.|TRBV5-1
TGCGCCAGCAGCCTCAGGAAGCAGGTCACCGGGGAGCTGTTTTTT
CASSLRKQVTGELFF
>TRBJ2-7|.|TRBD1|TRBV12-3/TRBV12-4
TGTGCCAGCAGTCGGCGGACAGGGTTTTACGAGCAGTGCTTC
CASSRRTGFYEQCF
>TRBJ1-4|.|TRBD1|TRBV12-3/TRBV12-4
TGTGCCAGCCATCCCGGGACAGGACCGACAACTAATAAAAAGCTGTTTTTT
CASHPGTGPTTNKKLFF
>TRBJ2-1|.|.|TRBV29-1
TGCAGCGTGTACACTTACAATGAGCGGTTCTTC
CSVYTYNERFF
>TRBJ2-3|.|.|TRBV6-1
TGTACGAGCAGGATACAGGCAGGGAGCACAGATACGCGGTATTTT
CTSRIQAGSTDTRYF
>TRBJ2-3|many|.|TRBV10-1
TGCGCCAGCAGTGCCGGGGACCTCACAGATACGCAGTATTTT
CASSAGDLTDTQYF
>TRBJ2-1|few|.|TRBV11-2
TGTCACAGCAGCTTAGAAACTAGTGGGATCGATGAGCAGTTCTTC
CHSSLETSGIDEQFF
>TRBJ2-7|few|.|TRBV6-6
TGTGCCAGCAGTTACCGGACCTACGATCAGTACTTC
CASSYRTYDQYF
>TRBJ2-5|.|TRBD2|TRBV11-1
TGTGCCAGCAGCTTAGTGGGACTAGCGGAGTTCCAGTACTTC
CASSLVGLAEFQYF
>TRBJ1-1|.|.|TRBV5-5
TGTGCCAACAGCTACAGGTTCGGAACTGAGGCTTTCTTT
CANSYRFGTEAFF
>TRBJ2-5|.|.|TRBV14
TGTGCCAGCTGCCGCTGGACTAACGGGTGGCAAGAGACCCAGTACTTC
CASCRWTNGWQETQYF
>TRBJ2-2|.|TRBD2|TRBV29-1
TGCGGCGTTGAAAAGCGGGAGAACACCGGGGAGTTGTTTTTT
CGVEKRENTGELFF
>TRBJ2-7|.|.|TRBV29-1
TGCAGCGTTCGTAACGATTACGAGCAGTGCTTC
CSVRNDYEQCF